The next 22 T cell receptor beta chains were all read from a single sample in a study of radiotherapy plus CTLA-4 blockade in lung cancer. The protocol was immunoSEQ multiplex PCR, while the TCRdb copy is restricted to in-frame clones and leaves out a portion. The data contain roughly 44,000 clones, 65% to 85% of them seen just once; the ten biggest clones take up 8.5% to 14%. Material: peripheral blood, obtained from a patient treated with radiotherapy plus ipilimumab. These receptors were taken from a human donor with non-small cell lung cancer who had stable disease on radiotherapy plus ipilimumab.

This clone was detected only once. This chain links TRBV5-4 with TRBJ1-1, with D possibly TRBD1 on 6 matching bases. Per the germline V gene, CDR1 is SGHNT and CDR2 is YYREEE (reference sequence). CDR3 length equals 14 residues. V was shortened by 3 bases and J by 3 bases, with 12 bases between the two germline ends. CDR3 in DNA: TGTGCCAGCAGCTCTACAGGGACCTACACTGAAGCTTTCTTT. Its protein is CASSSTGTYTEAFF.

This chain uses TRBV7-2 with TRBJ1-5; 9 nucleotides agree with TRBD1. The V segment lost 5 bases and the J segment 1 base; nucleotides outside the gene matches: 12. The CDR3 has 18 residues. In germline, CDR1 is SGHTA, CDR2 FQGNSA. CDR3 amino acids: CASSPRTGESRSNQPQHF. The DNA for the CDR3 is TGTGCCAGCAGCCCCCGGACAGGGGAAAGTAGAAGCAATCAGCCCCAGCATTTT.

The chain recombines TRBV5-1 with TRBJ1-3, with D hard to call. V dropped 4 bases and J dropped 0 bases, with 17 bases sitting between them. CDR3 length: 17 amino acids. Germline CDR1 and CDR2: SGHRS and YFSETQ. The CDR3 loop is CASSALLGRGSGNTIYF. The CDR3 DNA reads TGCGCCAGCAGCGCACTGCTGGGCCGGGGCTCTGGAAACACCATATATTTT.

The CDR3: CASSLGTSGDIGGTQYF. CDR3 DNA sequence: TGTGCCAGCAGCTTAGGAACCTCAGGGGATATTGGAGGCACGCAGTATTTT. The chain uses TRBV7-6 and TRBJ2-3; the D gene is possibly TRBD1 (6 bases). Trimming took off 1 base at V and 9 bases at J, with 23 bases between the two ends. The CDR3 sequence is 17 residues long. CDR1 and CDR2 (germline): SGHVS, FNYEAQ. The full variable domain, rest sourced from reference TRBV7-6 and TRBJ2-3, is GAGVSQSPRYKVTKRGQDVALRCDPISGHVSLYWYRQALGQGPEFLTYFNYEAQQDKSGLPNDRFSAERPEGSISTLTIQRTEQRDSAMYRCASSLGTSGDIGGTQYFGPGTRLTVL.

CDR3 sequence (DNA): TGTGCCAGCAGCTTACTCACAGGGACCGGGGAGCTGTTTTTT. This encodes CASSLLTGTGELFF. The V gene is TRBV13, the J gene TRBJ2-2; possible D gene TRBD1, 6 bases. Germline CDR1 is PRHDT and CDR2 is FYEKMQ (reference sequence). This CDR3 region has 14 residues. Trimming cost V 2 bases and J 5 bases, with 9 bases left between them.

The chain has TRBV27 and TRBJ2-7, with 8 nucleotides matching TRBD1. Germline V lookup: CDR1 MNHEY, CDR2 SMNVEV (reference sequence). The CDR3 is 13 amino acids. Unmatched junction bases numbered 7, after V lost 7 bases and J lost 5 bases. CDR3 in DNA: TGTGCCAGCAAAGGACAGGGAAGTCACGAGCAGTACTTC. Its protein is CASKGQGSHEQYF.

This chain connects TRBV9 to TRBJ1-4, with D perhaps TRBD1 (5 bases). Trimming took off 4 bases at V and 0 bases at J, with 13 bases between the two ends. CDR3 length equals 16 residues. CDR1 and CDR2 (germline): SGDLS, YYNGEE. CDR3 protein: CASSPWDGATNEKLFF. Written as DNA, the CDR3 is TGTGCCAGCAGCCCCTGGGACGGGGCAACTAATGAAAAACTGTTTTTT.

The V and J genes are TRBV7-2 and TRBJ1-2, with D possibly matching TRBD1 (5 bases). This CDR3 has 15 residues. V lost 3 bases to trimming and J lost 8 bases, with 19 bases between them. Germline assignment: CDR1 SGHTA and CDR2 FQGNSA. The CDR3, as DNA: TGTGCCAGCAGCTTCTCCTCAGGGATCAAAAGGGGCTACACCTTC. It codes for CASSFSSGIKRGYTF. Filled out from reference TRBV7-2 and TRBJ1-2, the complete variable domain reads GAGVSQSPSNKVTEKGKDVELRCDPISGHTALYWYRQSLGQGLEFLIYFQGNSAPDKSGLPSDRFSAERTGGSVSTLTIQRTQQEDSAVYLCASSFSSGIKRGYTFGSGTRLTVV.

The chain recombines TRBV7-7 with TRBJ1-2; D may be TRBD1 (6 bases). This CDR3 contains 16 residues. CDR1 is SSHAT, CDR2 FNYEAQ, per germline (reference sequence). Between the trimmed V and J ends, which lost 7 bases and 4 bases, there was a span of 22 bases. This CDR3 reads CASTPPVGGAGYGYTF. CDR3 coding DNA: TGTGCCAGCACCCCCCCGGTGGGGGGCGCGGGCTATGGCTACACCTTC.

This clone was seen more than once but under ten times. V usage is TRBV7-8 and J usage is TRBJ2-7, with D possibly being TRBD1 or TRBD2 (5 bases each). The CDR3 consists of 14 residues. CDR1 is SGHVS and CDR2 is FQNEAQ in the germline V gene. V dropped 0 bases and J dropped 2 bases, with 8 bases sitting between them. CDR3 region: CASSLAKGPYEQYV. The DNA of the CDR3 is TGTGCCAGCAGCTTAGCGAAGGGACCCTACGAGCAGTACGTC.

The V gene is TRBV27, the J gene TRBJ2-3, with D uncertain. The CDR3 length is 12 residues. V was shortened by 3 bases and J by 4 bases, with 5 bases between the two germline ends. Germline V gives CDR1 MNHEY, CDR2 SMNVEV (reference sequence). As DNA, the CDR3 is TGTGCCAGCAGTTTGCCCGCAGATACGCAGTATTTT. It encodes CASSLPADTQYF.

This clone was picked up a small number of times. The chain recombines TRBV7-2 with TRBJ1-2; 7 positions agree with TRBD1. Germline trimming cut 5 bases from V and 2 bases from J; bases unmatched to any gene: 8. This CDR3 has 15 amino acids. Germline V gene sequence: CDR1 SGHTA, CDR2 FQGNSA. The CDR3 region has the DNA TGTGCCAGCAGCCCCCCCCGGACAGGCAACTATGGCTACACCTTC. It specifies CASSPPRTGNYGYTF.

V gene TRBV15 combines with J gene TRBJ2-1; D perhaps matches TRBD2 (6 bases). V was trimmed by 2 bases and J by 8 bases, leaving 25 bases between them. Germline CDR1 reads LNHNV; CDR2 reads YYDKDF (reference sequence). CDR3 length equals 18 residues. This CDR3 is CATSRKGRSRASSDEQFF. The CDR3 DNA reads as TGTGCCACCAGCAGAAAAGGGAGGAGCAGGGCATCGAGTGATGAGCAGTTCTTC.

Written as DNA, the CDR3 is TGTGCCAGCAGCTTACAGGCTTCTTCTAACTATGGCTACACCTTC. Its translation is CASSLQASSNYGYTF. The chain employs TRBV11-1 and TRBJ1-2; D is unresolved. Germline CDR1 is SGHAT and CDR2 is FQDESV (reference sequence). The CDR3 extends over 15 amino acids. Trimming left V 2 bases short and J 0 bases short, with 10 bases between.

This clone was seen only a few times. This chain joins TRBV6-6 and TRBJ1-1; D possibly corresponds to TRBD1 (5 bases). This CDR3 is 14 amino acids long. Germline V CDR1 and CDR2: MNHNY, SVGAGI (reference sequence). Trimming pared 0 bases from V and 4 bases from J, leaving 9 bases between. The DNA of the CDR3 is TGTGCCAGCAGTTACTCGGGGGTCACCACTGAAGCTTTCTTT. Amino acids: CASSYSGVTTEAFF.

The chain couples TRBV9 to TRBJ1-5, with D perhaps matching TRBD1 (6 bases). Per the germline V gene, CDR1 is SGDLS and CDR2 is YYNGEE. This CDR3 is built from 14 residues. Trimming stripped 4 bases from V and 0 bases from J, with 8 bases between. For the CDR3, the DNA is TGTGCCAGCAGCAGGGACACTAGCAATCAGCCCCAGCATTTT. Translation gives CASSRDTSNQPQHF.

The V and J genes are TRBV7-9 and TRBJ1-1; D not certain. V lost 5 bases and J lost 2, with 9 bases in between. CDR3 size: 13 residues. Looked up from germline, CDR1 is SEHNR and CDR2 is FQNEAQ (reference sequence). The CDR3 region is CASSQALNTEAFF. The CDR3 DNA follows: TGTGCCAGCAGCCAAGCCCTAAACACTGAAGCTTTCTTT.

A single count supports this clone. V usage is TRBV5-1 and J usage is TRBJ1-5; D unresolved. This CDR3 has 16 amino acids. Trimming left V 4 bases short and J 4 bases short, with 18 bases between. Looked up from germline, CDR1 is SGHRS and CDR2 is YFSETQ. The CDR3 bases are TGCGCCAGCAGCACCCGACCGGGCTGGAAGAATCAGCCCCAGCATTTT. Encoded protein: CASSTRPGWKNQPQHF. Complete variable domain (other parts from reference TRBV5-1 and TRBJ1-5): KAGVTQTPRYLIKTRGQQVTLSCSPISGHRSVSWYQQTPGQGLQFLFEYFSETQRNKGNFPGRFSGRQFSNSRSEMNVSTLELGDSALYLCASSTRPGWKNQPQHFGDGTRLSIL.

This chain links TRBV29-1 with TRBJ1-3; 7 nucleotides align to TRBD1. The V segment lost 0 bases and the J segment 7 bases; nucleotides outside the gene matches: 3. The CDR3 is made up of 13 amino acids. CDR1 and CDR2 from the germline V gene are SQVTM and ANQGSEA. This chain's CDR3 is CSVEDRGKNTIYF. The CDR3, as DNA: TGCAGCGTTGAAGACAGGGGGAAGAACACCATATATTTT. Full variable domain (missing parts from reference TRBV29-1 and TRBJ1-3): SAVISQKPSRDICQRGTSLTIQCQVDSQVTMMFWYRQQPGQSLTLIATANQGSEATYESGFVIDKFPISRPNLTFSTLTVSNMSPEDSSIYLCSVEDRGKNTIYFGEGSWLTVV.

In its sample, this clone was seen a few times. The genes are TRBV4-1 and TRBJ1-3; a weak D match, TRBD1 (5 bases). V was cut by 7 bases and J by 2 bases, with 9 bases left in between. The CDR3 contains 13 residues. Per the germline V gene, CDR1 is MGHRA and CDR2 is YSYEKL. As DNA, the CDR3 is TGCGCCAGCAAGGGGATTGCTGGAAACACCATATATTTT. Its translation is CASKGIAGNTIYF.

V is TRBV29-1 and J is TRBJ1-1; the D is unclear. V lost 3 bases to trimming and J lost 11 bases, with 10 bases between them. Germline V gives CDR1 SQVTM, CDR2 ANQGSEA. The CDR3 is made up of 10 amino acids. CDR3 sequence reads: CSVDGGSAFF. DNA of the CDR3: TGCAGCGTTGACGGAGGCTCGGCTTTCTTT.

The chain recombines TRBV6-5 with TRBJ1-2; D is uncertain. The CDR3 is 13 residues long. Germline-derived CDR1 and CDR2 are MNHEY and SVGAGI. Deletions cut 6 bases from V and 5 bases from J, with 13 bases between. Here the CDR3 reads CASSPALRYGYTF. The CDR3, as DNA: TGTGCCAGCAGCCCAGCCCTGAGATATGGCTACACCTTC.